The sequence of this T cell receptor beta chain was determined in a study of beta chain features in type 1 diabetes. Turning to the study itself: In all, approximately 100,000,000 sorted cells from all samples were analyzed. General study points: All four CD4+ subsets from Type 1 diabetes patients carried moderately but significantly shorter TCRB CDR3s.

The sequenced template was cDNA made from the entire isolated RNA. Millions of reads was the average for naive, central memory and regulatory T cell samples. Using immunoSEQ multiplex PCR, the repertoire was profiled, and TCRdb retains in-frame clones only, with some absent. The data contain over 500,000 clones, around a sixth of them singletons. There are 14 residues in the CDR3. In germline, CDR1 is SEHNR, CDR2 FQNEAQ (reference sequence). The V segment lost 1 base and the J segment 1 base; nucleotides outside the gene matches: 0. This clone occurred a few times. Its specificity is not known. The TCR sequence derives from a young man in good health. Material for sequencing was naive CD4+ T cells from blood. The chain joins TRBV7-9 to TRBJ2-7; the match to TRBD1 covers 8 bases. CDR3 coding DNA: TGTGCCAGCAGCTTAGGGACAGGGTCCTACGAGCAGTACTTC. This sequence encodes CASSLGTGSYEQYF.